Below, one T cell receptor (beta chain) is given with its context. Its antigen is unknown. A read error may account for a junction end that differs from germline. These data are taken from a study of T cell changes during pregnancy in multiple sclerosis (dated by TCRdb to about 2019). Context from the whole study: The study examined how the T cell repertoire changed over the course of pregnancy in women with multiple sclerosis.

The library relied on the immunoSEQ multiplex PCR assay. The table was pulled from immuneACCESS by TCRdb, which kept in-frame rearrangements only. Such tables lose some clones; where checked, under half of the loss comes from unresolved V genes, and the rest has no known cause. The sample yields tens of thousands of clones; about nine tenths were counted once. 1.5% to 2% of the sample is in the top ten clones. CDR1 and CDR2 (KGHSH, LQKENI) derive from the germline V gene. Its CDR3 holds 14 amino acids, cysteine through phenylalanine. The DNA shown is the 42-base CDR3, in frame from base 1. The chain was built from TRBV18 and TRBJ1-6; TRBD1 matches 7 bases in the middle. This receptor was obtained from a female donor in good health, enrolled as a control in a pregnancy study. The sequencing here drew on peripheral blood, taken after pregnancy. The sequenced DNA: TGTGCCAGCTCCCCACAGGGGCCAGATTCACCCCTCCACTTT. Protein translation: CASSPQGPDSPLHF.